This T cell receptor (beta chain) originates from a study of radiotherapy plus CTLA-4 blockade in lung cancer. The CDR3 contains 12 residues. Germline V gene lookup returns CDR1 MDHEN and CDR2 SYDVKM. V lost 6 bases to trimming and J lost 10 bases; unmatched junction nucleotides: 7. This clone is a singleton in its sample. Data came from immunoSEQ multiplex PCR; TCRdb stores just in-frame clones and leaves some out. This sample has tens of thousands of clones, with 70% to 90% found just once. The chain uses TRBV28 and TRBJ1-2; 8 nucleotides match TRBD1. The sample here was peripheral blood, taken from a patient treated with radiotherapy plus ipilimumab. This clonotype was sampled from a human donor with non-small cell lung cancer whose response to radiotherapy plus ipilimumab could not be evaluated. CDR3 loop: CASRLAGGDYTF. DNA for the CDR3: TGTGCCAGCAGGTTGGCAGGGGGCGACTACACCTTC.